A selection of T cell receptor beta chains follows, all from one sample in a study of read filtering for tumor transcriptome and immune sequencing. In TCRdb, the reads were re-called with MiXCR into one record per CDR3 protein. The data show 60,000 to 75,000 distinct CDR3 sequences, approximately 18% seen once. The sequenced material came from a population of CD138-negative cells sorted from bone marrow. The receptors derive from a donor over 35 with multiple myeloma. CDR3s include the opening cysteine and the closing phenylalanine or tryptophan.

j_call | v_call | cdr3_aa
TRBJ2-5 | TRBV20-1 | CSAPPGTGQETQYF
TRBJ1-1 | TRBV29-1 | CSVIPGATEAFF
TRBJ1-2 | TRBV29-1 | CSATDRQENYGYTF
TRBJ1-2 | TRBV19 | CASIQDTKAYGYTF
TRBJ2-2 | TRBV7-6 | CASSLDPSAPNTGELFF
TRBJ2-1 | TRBV7-9 | CASSSFPGLAGGPANEQFF
TRBJ2-7 | TRBV30 | CAWSGGEAREQYF
TRBJ2-1 | TRBV20-1 | CSARGLADSSYNEQFF
TRBJ2-7 | TRBV20-1 | CSAQGDSTPRSYEQYF
TRBJ2-1 | TRBV29-1 | CSVEDLDRGLGEQFF
TRBJ2-5 | TRBV10-2 | CASSELSVGNLETQYF
TRBJ1-3 | TRBV7-8 | CASSLYQAGNTIYF
TRBJ2-5 | TRBV20-1 | CSARAGEGETQYF
TRBJ1-1 | TRBV29-1 | CSVEMGNTEAFF
TRBJ1-1 | TRBV20-1 | CSADQGKDTEAFF
TRBJ2-5 | TRBV23-1 | CASSQSTDRGEETQYF
TRBJ2-7 | TRBV9 | CASSVGGLAAYEQYF
TRBJ2-2 | TRBV29-1 | CSVVVRSTGELFF
TRBJ2-3 | TRBV24-1 | CATSEQGQGNTDTQYF
TRBJ2-7 | TRBV20-1 | CSAPNYQTGGGYEQYF
TRBJ2-5 | TRBV15 | CATSRDWGYAETQYF
TRBJ2-5 | TRBV12-3/TRBV12-4 | CASGGYSGGQETQYF
TRBJ2-1 | TRBV27 | CASSPGGGKQFF
TRBJ2-1 | TRBV5-1 | CASSKGLAGGHHEQFF
TRBJ2-5 | TRBV29-1 | CSVAQNQETQYF
TRBJ2-7 | TRBV29-1 | CSVTGTGGEEQYF
TRBJ1-2 | TRBV20-1 | CSANTGGAYYGYTF
TRBJ1-5 | TRBV12-3/TRBV12-4 | CASSPFGPARQPQHF
TRBJ2-1 | TRBV3-1 | CASSQAEVYNEQFF
TRBJ2-3 | TRBV3-1 | CASSQVATRGDTQYF
TRBJ2-1 | TRBV20-1 | CSATGTSGRAALHEQFF
TRBJ2-3 | TRBV28 | CASSFGTSETDTQYF
TRBJ2-7 | TRBV28 | CASRPGTGVAYEQYF
TRBJ2-5 | TRBV5-1 | CASSFAQSQETQYF
TRBJ2-7 | TRBV19 | CASAPGGIPYEQYF
TRBJ1-5 | TRBV20-1 | CSARVHRINQPQHF